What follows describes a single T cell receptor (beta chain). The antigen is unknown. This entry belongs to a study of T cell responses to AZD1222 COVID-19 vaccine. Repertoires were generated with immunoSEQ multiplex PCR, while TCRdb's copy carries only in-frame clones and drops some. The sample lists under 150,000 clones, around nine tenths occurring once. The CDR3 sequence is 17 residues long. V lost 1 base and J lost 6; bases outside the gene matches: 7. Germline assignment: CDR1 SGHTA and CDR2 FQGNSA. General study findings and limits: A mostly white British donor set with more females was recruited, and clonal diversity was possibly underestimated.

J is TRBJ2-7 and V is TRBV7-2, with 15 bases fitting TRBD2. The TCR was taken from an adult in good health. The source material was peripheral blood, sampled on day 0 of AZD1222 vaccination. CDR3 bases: TGTGCCAGCAGCTTAGGCCCCCCGGGACTAGCGGGAGGCGAGCAGTACTTC. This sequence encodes CASSLGPPGLAGGEQYF.